These 29 T cell receptor beta chains share one sample of origin, sequenced in a study of T cell clonotyping in hematopoietic cell transplantation. The protocol was immunoSEQ multiplex PCR, while the TCRdb copy is restricted to in-frame clones and leaves out a portion. The sample contains fewer than 25,000 clones, 70% to 85% of which appear only once. The source material was peripheral blood mononuclear cells. These receptors came from a man in his fifties or sixties in good health. Some clones in this sample may be carry-over from other donors' samples.

This clone was seen a single time. V usage is TRBV4-3 and J usage is TRBJ2-7; no firm D call. The germline CDR1 and CDR2 sequences are LGHNA and YSLEER. The CDR3 contains 13 residues. Trimming took off 0 bases at V and 3 bases at J, with 6 bases between the two ends. For the CDR3, the DNA is TGCGCCAGCAGCCAAGATGAGTTCTACGAGCAGTACTTC. It is translated as CASSQDEFYEQYF.

V is TRBV5-1 and J is TRBJ1-1; D gene unclear. The CDR3 has 14 residues. CDR1 is SGHRS and CDR2 is YFSETQ in the germline V gene. Trimming stripped 1 base from V and 1 base from J, with 8 bases between. CDR3 nucleotides: TGCGCCAGCAGCTTGACACGGCAGAACACTGAAGCTTTCTTT. Encoded protein: CASSLTRQNTEAFF.

The chain couples TRBV5-4 to TRBJ2-7, with D unclear. This CDR3 is built from 12 residues. Germline V CDR1 and CDR2: SGHNT, YYREEE (reference sequence). V shed 0 bases and J shed 7 bases, with 8 bases lying between them. The CDR3 region has the DNA TGTGCCAGCAGCTTGGGCTCGAATGAGCAGTACTTC. It specifies CASSLGSNEQYF.

Remarks on this clone: This sample also contains other DNA sequences that code for the same CDR3. The rearrangement joins TRBV5-4 to TRBJ1-4; no reliable D call. CDR1 SGHNT and CDR2 YYREEE come from the germline V gene (reference sequence). V lost 0 bases and J 5 bases, leaving 8 bases between the germline ends. The CDR3 length is 14 residues. CDR3 sequence: CASSLGGLNEKLFF. In DNA, the CDR3 is TGTGCCAGCAGCTTGGGGGGTTTAAATGAAAAACTGTTTTTT.

The chain couples TRBV6-6 to TRBJ2-7; D not certain. The CDR3 has 14 amino acids. CDR1 MNHNY and CDR2 SVGAGI come from the germline V gene (reference sequence). Between the trimmed V and J ends, which lost 2 bases and 5 bases, there was a span of 13 bases. The CDR3 is CASSYDLPENEQYF. CDR3 nucleotides: TGTGCCAGCAGTTACGACCTTCCCGAAAACGAGCAGTACTTC.

This sequence joins TRBV11-2 and TRBJ1-6; a possible D gene is TRBD1 (6 bases). CDR1 and CDR2 (germline): SGHAT, FQNNGV. The length of the CDR3 is 16 residues. V lost 3 bases to trimming and J lost 10 bases, with 19 bases between them. The CDR3 loop reads CASSFPWGPRDSPLHF. The CDR3 nucleotides are TGTGCCAGCAGCTTTCCTTGGGGGCCTCGGGACTCACCCCTCCACTTT.

The genes are TRBV30 and TRBJ1-2; D might be TRBD1 (5 bases). The CDR3 has 11 residues. The V end was cut by 3 bases, the J end by 7 bases, with 9 bases between. Germline CDR1 and CDR2: GTSNPN and SVGIG (reference sequence). CDR3 amino acids: CAWSGGIGYTF. In DNA form, the CDR3 reads TGTGCCTGGAGCGGGGGAATTGGCTACACCTTC.

This chain joins TRBV6-1 and TRBJ1-1, with no clear D. This CDR3 spans 15 amino acids. CDR1 and CDR2 from the germline V gene are MNHNS and SASEGT. Trimming left V 3 bases short and J 0 bases short, with 11 bases between. CDR3 residues: CASSDLAAMNTEAFF. CDR3 DNA sequence: TGTGCCAGCAGTGATTTGGCAGCGATGAACACTGAAGCTTTCTTT.

The V and J genes are TRBV28 and TRBJ2-5, with 10 bases aligning to TRBD1. The CDR3 has 15 amino acids. The V and J ends lost 2 bases and 5 bases, in that order; junction bases with no gene match: 5. From germline, CDR1 is MDHEN and CDR2 SYDVKM. The CDR3 DNA is TGTGCCAGCAGTTTAATGACAGGGGGCGCGGAGACCCAGTACTTC. Amino acids: CASSLMTGGAETQYF.

The CDR3 DNA sequence: TGTGCCAGCAGTTGGACTAGCGGGATAAATGAGCAGTTCTTC. This gives the protein CASSWTSGINEQFF. The chain recombines TRBV6-5 with TRBJ2-1; the match to TRBD2 covers 12 bases. There are 14 residues in the CDR3. Germline values: CDR1 MNHEY, CDR2 SVGAGI. Germline trimming cut 4 bases from V and 7 bases from J; bases unmatched to any gene: 2.

V and J are TRBV10-3 and TRBJ1-2; D not certain. Germline V CDR1 and CDR2: ENHRY, SYGVKD. V lost 3 bases and J lost 7, with 9 bases in between. The CDR3 is 12 amino acids. CDR3 amino acids: CAISEDRFGYTF. CDR3 coding DNA: TGTGCCATCAGTGAAGACCGGTTTGGCTACACCTTC.

The gene calls are TRBV30 and TRBJ1-1; 9 nucleotides agree with TRBD1. Germline loops: CDR1 GTSNPN, CDR2 SVGIG (reference sequence). V shed 4 bases, J shed 0 bases, and the junction held 15 bases outside the gene matches. This CDR3 spans 18 amino acids. CDR3 residues: CAWTGTGLPWGMNTEAFF. CDR3 DNA: TGTGCCTGGACTGGGACAGGGCTACCTTGGGGCATGAACACTGAAGCTTTCTTT.

This chain uses TRBV7-2 with TRBJ2-7; 10 nucleotides agree with TRBD2. Losses at the gene ends were 5 bases for V and 1 base for J; bases not matched to a gene: 2. CDR3 size: 14 residues. CDR1 SGHTA and CDR2 FQGNSA come from the germline V gene. CDR3 in amino acids: CASSPGLASYEQYF. For the CDR3, the DNA is TGTGCCAGCAGCCCGGGACTAGCGTCCTACGAGCAGTACTTC.

The chain combines TRBV27 with TRBJ1-2; 8 positions match TRBD1. CDR1 is MNHEY, CDR2 SMNVEV, per germline (reference sequence). V dropped 4 bases and J dropped 2; count of bases not matched to a gene: 3. The CDR3 has 14 amino acids. CDR3 sequence (DNA): TGTGCCAGCAGTTCCGGACAGGGCAACTATGGCTACACCTTC. Translation: CASSSGQGNYGYTF.

This clone was counted a few times. This rearrangement joins TRBV28 to TRBJ1-3, with no clear D. The germline V gene encodes CDR1 MDHEN and CDR2 SYDVKM. The CDR3 contains 14 residues. The ends were cut back, 5 bases at V and 5 bases at J, with 13 bases in the middle. The CDR3 region has the DNA TGTGCCAGCAGTGGGTCAGCCGGCCGAAACACCATATATTTT. It codes for CASSGSAGRNTIYF.

The chain has TRBV4-1 and TRBJ2-7, with 7 bases aligning to TRBD2. The junction had 9 bases not matched to a gene; V was cut back by 0 bases and J by 7 bases. Per germline, CDR1 MGHRA and CDR2 YSYEKL. This CDR3 is built from 15 residues. The CDR3 spells CASSQETGSGREQYF. DNA of the CDR3: TGCGCCAGCAGCCAAGAAACAGGCTCCGGGAGGGAGCAGTACTTC.

The rearrangement links TRBV4-2 to TRBJ2-1, with 16 bases aligning to TRBD2. Germline loops: CDR1 LGHNA, CDR2 YNFKEQ. V shed 2 bases, J shed 6 bases, and the junction held 16 bases outside the gene matches. The CDR3 consists of 21 residues. Here the CDR3 DNA reads TGTGCCAGCAGCCAAATAATGACCGGGACTAGCGGGAGGGGTTTGTTCAATGAGCAGTTCTTC. Translation: CASSQIMTGTSGRGLFNEQFF.

V gene TRBV29-1 combines with J gene TRBJ1-2, with 10 bases identical to TRBD1. J lost 2 bases, V lost 6 bases, and 3 bases had no gene match. The CDR3 has 13 residues. CDR1 is SQVTM, CDR2 ANQGSEA, per germline. The CDR3 spells CSVLDRGNYGYTF. DNA for the CDR3: TGCAGCGTGTTGGACAGGGGGAACTATGGCTACACCTTC.

V is TRBV4-2 and J is TRBJ1-5; D is perhaps TRBD1 (6 bases). Germline-derived CDR1 and CDR2 are LGHNA and YNFKEQ. The CDR3 has 17 residues. The ends were cut back, 3 bases at V and 0 bases at J, with 15 bases in the middle. The CDR3: CASSQADRGYSNQPQHF. As DNA, the CDR3 is TGTGCCAGCAGCCAGGCGGACAGAGGATATAGCAATCAGCCCCAGCATTTT.

The chain carries TRBV28 and TRBJ1-2; D remains ambiguous. Germline assignment: CDR1 MDHEN and CDR2 SYDVKM. Trimming shortened V by 3 bases and J by 3 bases, and 8 bases separated the two germline ends. The CDR3 contains 13 residues. In nucleotides, the CDR3 is TGTGCCAGCAGTTTTGGTGAGGACTATGGCTACACCTTC. This gives the protein CASSFGEDYGYTF.

This chain connects TRBV25-1 to TRBJ1-2; D is possibly TRBD1 (6 bases). The length of the CDR3 is 14 residues. Germline-derived CDR1 and CDR2 are MGHDK and SYGVNS. Trimming took off 10 bases at V and 4 bases at J, with 19 bases between the two ends. The CDR3 reads CATSGSDSGYGYTF. The CDR3 DNA follows: TGTGCCACCTCCGGCTCGGACAGCGGCTATGGCTACACCTTC.

CDR3 residues: CASSELPGIFYGYTF. CDR3 in DNA: TGTGCCAGCAGTGAACTCCCGGGTATATTCTATGGCTACACCTTC. J is TRBJ1-2 and V is TRBV6-1; D is unresolved. The CDR3 is 15 amino acids. V lost 2 bases to trimming and J lost 4 bases, with 14 bases between them. Germline V CDR1 and CDR2: MNHNS, SASEGT.

V is TRBV6-5 and J is TRBJ1-1; D perhaps matches TRBD1 (5 bases). V was pared by 4 bases and J by 3 bases, with 18 bases between. The CDR3 covers 16 residues. Germline assignment: CDR1 MNHEY and CDR2 SVGAGI. Here the CDR3 DNA reads TGTGCCAGCAGTTCACTCAGGGTTAACGGTGACACTGAAGCTTTCTTT. It translates to CASSSLRVNGDTEAFF.

This clone was found a few times. The J gene is TRBJ2-3, the V gene TRBV19; D possibly corresponds to TRBD2 (6 bases). Deletions cut 1 base from V and 4 bases from J, with 12 bases between. This CDR3 has 15 residues. The germline gives CDR1 LNHDA, CDR2 SQIVND (reference sequence). As DNA, the CDR3 is TGTGCCAGTAGTATAGCCGGCGGGATCTCAGATACGCAGTATTTT. Translated: CASSIAGGISDTQYF.

The table lists this clone with a few counts. J is TRBJ1-2 and V is TRBV4-1, with 11 bases matching TRBD1. From germline, CDR1 is MGHRA and CDR2 YSYEKL. J gave up 6 bases and V 3 bases, and 9 bases lay outside the gene matches. CDR3 size: 16 residues. The CDR3 region has the DNA TGCGCCAGCAGCCAGGATCCCGGGACAGGGGGGCATGGCTACACCTTC. Protein product: CASSQDPGTGGHGYTF.

The CDR3 DNA follows: TGTGCCAGCAGCTTGGGCACAGGGTTATGGAATCAGCCCCAGCATTTT. It specifies CASSLGTGLWNQPQHF. V usage is TRBV5-6 and J usage is TRBJ1-5; maybe TRBD1 (6 bases). The V gene lost 0 bases and the J gene lost 4 bases, with 14 bases spanning the gap. In germline, CDR1 is SGHDT, CDR2 YYEEEE. The CDR3 totals 16 residues. Together with reference TRBV5-6 and TRBJ1-5, the CDR3 gives the full variable domain: DAGVTQSPTHLIKTRGQQVTLRCSPKSGHDTVSWYQQALGQGPQFIFQYYEEEERQRGNFPDRFSGHQFPNYSSELNVNALLLGDSALYLCASSLGTGLWNQPQHFGDGTRLSIL.

The chain couples TRBV5-6 to TRBJ2-7, with D perhaps TRBD1 (5 bases). The V gene lost 3 bases and the J gene lost 0 bases, with 25 bases spanning the gap. Germline lookup yields CDR1 SGHDT and CDR2 YYEEEE. CDR3 size: 19 residues. The CDR3 loop reads CASSSPGRVFGHSSYEQYF. The CDR3 DNA reads as TGTGCCAGCAGCTCCCCCGGCAGGGTGTTTGGCCACAGCTCCTACGAGCAGTACTTC. Based on the CDR3 plus reference TRBV5-6 and TRBJ2-7, the full variable domain is DAGVTQSPTHLIKTRGQQVTLRCSPKSGHDTVSWYQQALGQGPQFIFQYYEEEERQRGNFPDRFSGHQFPNYSSELNVNALLLGDSALYLCASSSPGRVFGHSSYEQYFGPGTRLTVT.

The chain uses TRBV27 and TRBJ2-1, with D possibly being TRBD2 (5 bases). Trimming stripped 5 bases from V and 3 bases from J, with 8 bases between. The CDR3 length is 13 residues. Germline loops: CDR1 MNHEY, CDR2 SMNVEV (reference sequence). For the CDR3, the DNA is TGTGCCAGCAGTGCCGGAGGCTACAATGAGCAGTTCTTC. This gives the protein CASSAGGYNEQFF.

In nucleotides, the CDR3 is TGTGCCTGGAGTGGAGGGGAGACCCAGTACTTC. It translates to CAWSGGETQYF. The chain carries TRBV30 and TRBJ2-5, with TRBD2 as a possible D gene (5 bases). The V and J ends lost 1 base and 5 bases respectively, with 5 bases between them. Germline CDR1 is GTSNPN and CDR2 is SVGIG (reference sequence). This CDR3 contains 11 residues. The variable domain in full, completed from reference TRBV30 and TRBJ2-5, reads SQTIHQWPATLVQPVGSPLSLECTVEGTSNPNLYWYRQAAGRGLQLLFYSVGIGQISSEVPQNLSASRPQDRQFILSSKKLLLSDSGFYLCAWSGGETQYFGPGTRLLVL.